A single sample is the source of the 25 T cell receptor beta chains below, sequenced in a study of early T cells in non-severe SARS-CoV-2 infection. TCRdb reprocessed the 5' RACE reads with MiXCR, giving one entry per CDR3 protein. The sample contains 45,000 to 75,000 distinct CDR3 sequences, more than 8.5% of which appear only once. The sequenced sample was whole blood. Receptors originate from an adult who was a healthcare worker with PCR-confirmed SARS-CoV-2 infection or an uninfected control (not recorded which).

The CDR3 loop reads CASSDRGRGTEAFF. CDR3 DNA sequence: TGTGCCAGCAGCGACAGGGGACGAGGCACTGAAGCTTTCTTT. V usage is TRBV6-2 or TRBV6-3 and J usage is TRBJ1-1, with TRBD1 matching 8 bases. Germline V gives CDR1 MNHEY, CDR2 SVGEGT. This CDR3 region has 14 residues. V gave up 6 bases and J gave up 4 bases; unmatched junction bases: 7.

This clonotype has a count of ten or more. The chain carries TRBV4-3 and TRBJ2-7; 7 bases are shared with TRBD2. The CDR3 is made up of 15 amino acids. The junction had 7 bases not matched to a gene; V was cut back by 1 base and J by 4 bases. Germline V gene data show CDR1 as LGHNA and CDR2 as YSLEER. The CDR3 DNA reads TGCGCCAGCAGCCAAGGCGGTCAGGGAGGGTACGAGCAGTACTTC. Translated: CASSQGGQGGYEQYF.

This clonotype appeared many times. This chain links TRBV27 with TRBJ2-2; 7 bases fit TRBD1. Germline lookup yields CDR1 MNHEY and CDR2 SMNVEV (reference sequence). The CDR3 has 16 amino acids. Trimming removed 10 bases from V and 1 base from J; junction bases left unmatched: 12. CDR3 sequence (DNA): TGTGCCACCGCCCCCCAGACAGGGAGGAACACCGGGGAGCTGTTTTTT. Encoded protein: CATAPQTGRNTGELFF.

The chain combines TRBV28 with TRBJ1-3; D unclear. The CDR3 is 14 amino acids. V was clipped by 2 bases and J by 6 bases, with 11 bases between them. Germline V gives CDR1 MDHEN, CDR2 SYDVKM. The CDR3 spells CASSLGRVENTIYF. CDR3 sequence (DNA): TGTGCCAGCAGTTTAGGGAGGGTAGAAAACACCATATATTTT. Full variable domain (missing parts from reference TRBV28 and TRBJ1-3): DVKVTQSSRYLVKRTGEKVFLECVQDMDHENMFWYRQDPGLGLRLIYFSYDVKMKEKGDIPEGYSVSREKKERFSLILESASTNQTSMYLCASSLGRVENTIYFGEGSWLTVV.

V and J are TRBV5-1 and TRBJ2-7, with TRBD1 identical over 9 bases. Germline V gives CDR1 SGHRS, CDR2 YFSETQ. Trimming took 3 bases from V and 3 from J; bases not matched to a gene: 10. This CDR3 is built from 16 residues. CDR3 protein: CASSSTGQGLVYEQYF. The DNA of the CDR3 is TGCGCCAGCAGCTCAACGGGACAGGGTCTCGTCTACGAGCAGTACTTC.

There are many counts of this clonotype. The V call is TRBV28, the J call TRBJ1-1; D uncertain. The CDR3 spans 14 residues. The germline CDR1 and CDR2 sequences are MDHEN and SYDVKM. Trimming stripped 3 bases from V and 1 base from J, with 9 bases between. CDR3 in amino acids: CASSFPNSNTEAFF. The CDR3 DNA reads as TGTGCCAGCAGTTTCCCGAACTCGAACACTGAAGCTTTCTTT.

This clonotype was seen a handful of times. The chain couples TRBV19 to TRBJ2-2, with TRBD1 matching over 8 bases. CDR1 and CDR2 (germline): LNHDA, SQIVND (reference sequence). The V segment lost 6 bases and the J segment 5 bases; nucleotides outside the gene matches: 20. This CDR3 region has 19 residues. The CDR3, as DNA: TGTGCCAGTAGAGGGAATCGAGGCAGGGGGCTCGTTGGGACCGGGGAGCTGTTTTTT. The encoded protein is CASRGNRGRGLVGTGELFF.

This clonotype showed up many times. The V gene is TRBV28, the J gene TRBJ2-7; a weak D match, TRBD2 (6 bases). Per germline, CDR1 MDHEN and CDR2 SYDVKM. The V gene lost 6 bases and the J gene lost 1 base, with 7 bases spanning the gap. The CDR3 has 12 amino acids. CDR3: CASRRGSYEQYF. The DNA of the CDR3 is TGTGCCAGCAGGCGGGGTTCCTACGAGCAGTACTTC.

This sequence joins TRBV20-1 and TRBJ2-1; D is possibly TRBD2 (6 bases). Germline V lookup: CDR1 DFQATT, CDR2 SNEGSKA (reference sequence). CDR3 size: 17 residues. The V and J ends lost 0 bases and 0 bases respectively, with 15 bases between them. CDR3 DNA sequence: TGCAGTGCTAGAGATGATAGGGCCGGGAGCTCCTACAATGAGCAGTTCTTC. It translates to CSARDDRAGSSYNEQFF.

This chain connects TRBV4-1 to TRBJ2-7; either TRBD1 or TRBD2 may fit D (6 bases each). The CDR3 is 17 residues long. CDR1 is MGHRA and CDR2 is YSYEKL in the germline V gene. Deletions cut 4 bases from V and 5 bases from J, with 24 bases between. DNA for the CDR3: TGCGCCAGCAGCCGAATTAGCTCCGGGACGGGGGCAAACGAGCAGTACTTC. It yields the protein CASSRISSGTGANEQYF.

This clonotype was observed a few times. The chain carries TRBV25-1 and TRBJ1-4; 10 positions agree with TRBD1. The CDR3 contains 15 residues. J gave up 5 bases and V 1 base, and 1 base lay outside the gene matches. CDR1 is MGHDK, CDR2 SYGVNS, per germline. This CDR3 reads CASSESDRGNEKLFF. The DNA of the CDR3 is TGTGCCAGCAGTGAATCGGACAGGGGGAATGAAAAACTGTTTTTT. Supplemented by reference TRBV25-1 and TRBJ1-4, the full variable domain reads EADIYQTPRYLVIGTGKKITLECSQTMGHDKMYWYQQDPGMELHLIHYSYGVNSTEKGDLSSESTVSRIRTEHFPLTLESARPSHTSQYLCASSESDRGNEKLFFGSGTQLSVL.

This clonotype appeared many times. This chain joins TRBV29-1 and TRBJ2-1, with unresolved D. Trimming shortened V by 4 bases and J by 2 bases, and 9 bases separated the two germline ends. Germline CDR1 reads SQVTM; CDR2 reads ANQGSEA. The CDR3 extends over 13 amino acids. The CDR3 nucleotides read TGCAGCGTTGCCTCGTCAGCCTACAATGAGCAGTTCTTC. Its translation is CSVASSAYNEQFF.

This clonotype has a handful of counts. V is TRBV13 and J is TRBJ2-7; 10 bases are shared with TRBD2. Germline V gives CDR1 PRHDT, CDR2 FYEKMQ (reference sequence). The J segment lost 4 bases and the V segment lost 4 bases, leaving 10 bases of the junction unmatched. There are 16 residues in the CDR3. CDR3 nucleotide sequence: TGTGCCAGCAGCTCCGTAAGCGGGAGGGCCAGGTACGAGCAGTACTTC. It is translated as CASSSVSGRARYEQYF.

This clonotype was recorded many times. V is TRBV7-9 and J is TRBJ2-5; 7 nucleotides align to TRBD2. The CDR3 runs to 15 residues. The germline V gene has CDR1 SEHNR and CDR2 FQNEAQ (reference sequence). J gave up 2 bases and V 3 bases, and 6 bases lay outside the gene matches. CDR3 region: CASSFGASGQETQYF. The CDR3 coding sequence is TGTGCCAGCAGCTTTGGGGCTAGCGGACAAGAGACCCAGTACTTC.

J is TRBJ2-2 and V is TRBV3-1; D is ambiguous. CDR3 length equals 13 residues. The V gene lost 8 bases and the J gene lost 2 bases, with 9 bases spanning the gap. Germline CDR1 is LGHDT and CDR2 is YNNKEL (reference sequence). The chain's CDR3 is CASRPANTGELFF. The DNA of the CDR3 is TGTGCCAGCCGCCCGGCCAACACCGGGGAGCTGTTTTTT.

The sample holds a few counts of this clonotype. The rearrangement joins TRBV12-3 or TRBV12-4 to TRBJ2-7; D is undetermined. CDR3 size: 13 residues. Trimming took 3 bases from V and 6 from J, leaving 12 bases between them. The CDR3 loop reads CASSLSPRTEQYF. For the CDR3, the DNA is TGTGCCAGCAGTTTGTCCCCCAGGACCGAGCAGTACTTC.

The J gene is TRBJ2-7, the V gene TRBV7-2; 9 bases agree with TRBD1. This CDR3 region has 14 residues. In germline, CDR1 is SGHTA, CDR2 FQGNSA. Trimming took 3 bases from V and 7 from J; bases not matched to a gene: 7. Here the CDR3 DNA reads TGTGCCAGCAGCTTTATGGGACAGGGATATGAGCAGTACTTC. Amino acid sequence: CASSFMGQGYEQYF. The full variable domain, with the rest looked up from reference TRBV7-2 and TRBJ2-7, is GAGVSQSPSNKVTEKGKDVELRCDPISGHTALYWYRQSLGQGLEFLIYFQGNSAPDKSGLPSDRFSAERTGGSVSTLTIQRTQQEDSAVYLCASSFMGQGYEQYFGPGTRLTVT.

This clonotype was seen more than once but under ten times. The rearrangement uses TRBV28 and TRBJ2-3; D not certain. Trimming shortened V by 6 bases and J by 5 bases, and 15 bases separated the two germline ends. Germline CDR1 reads MDHEN; CDR2 reads SYDVKM. The CDR3 contains 14 residues. In DNA, the CDR3 is TGTGCCAGCAGCTCAGTCTCGTCATTAGATACGCAGTATTTT. It encodes CASSSVSSLDTQYF.

This clonotype was seen only a few times. The junction and the germline gene differ at one end; a read error may be behind it. The rearrangement uses TRBV12-3 or TRBV12-4 and TRBJ1-3; maybe TRBD1 (6 bases). This CDR3 spans 13 amino acids. The CDR3: CEIQGVSENTIYF. Here the CDR3 DNA reads TGCGAAATACAGGGTGTTTCTGAAAACACCATATATTTT.

This chain links TRBV28 with TRBJ1-1; D is ambiguous. Germline V gene lookup returns CDR1 MDHEN and CDR2 SYDVKM. Between the trimmed V and J ends, which lost 1 base and 11 bases, there was a span of 11 bases. The CDR3 is made up of 12 amino acids. The CDR3 spells CASSLSASMAFF. DNA for the CDR3: TGTGCCAGCAGTTTATCGGCTTCTATGGCTTTCTTT.

This clonotype was detected only a few times. The rearrangement joins TRBV18 to TRBJ2-7, with 13 nucleotides matching TRBD2. Unmatched junction bases numbered 6, after V lost 2 bases and J lost 5 bases. The CDR3 has 16 residues. CDR1 is KGHSH and CDR2 is LQKENI in the germline V gene. This CDR3 reads CASSPRLGLAGHEQYF. The CDR3 DNA sequence: TGTGCCAGCTCACCAAGGCTGGGACTAGCGGGACACGAGCAGTACTTC.

This clonotype was recorded at least ten times. V and J are TRBV28 and TRBJ2-7, with TRBD2 as a possible D gene (6 bases). The germline V gene encodes CDR1 MDHEN and CDR2 SYDVKM. The germline V and J ends were trimmed by 4 bases and 6 bases, with 10 bases remaining between them. The CDR3 length is 12 residues. The CDR3 sequence is CASSSPGGEQYF. The DNA of the CDR3 is TGTGCCAGCAGTTCCCCCGGGGGCGAGCAGTACTTC.

This clonotype came up many times. This rearrangement joins TRBV6-5 to TRBJ2-3, with 10 nucleotides matching TRBD1. CDR3 length equals 15 residues. CDR1 is MNHEY, CDR2 SVGAGI, per germline. The trim removed 2 bases at V and 5 bases at J, leaving 4 bases unmatched. The CDR3 DNA is TGTGCCAGCAGTTACGACAGGGGGCGTCTAGATACGCAGTATTTT. As protein: CASSYDRGRLDTQYF.

This clonotype was observed many times. This chain connects TRBV28 to TRBJ2-1; the D gene is possibly TRBD1 (5 bases). Germline-derived CDR1 and CDR2 are MDHEN and SYDVKM. This CDR3 is 16 amino acids long. Trimming shortened V by 2 bases and J by 0 bases, and 11 bases separated the two germline ends. CDR3 nucleotides: TGTGCCAGCAGTTTAAACGTCCAGGGCTCCTACAATGAGCAGTTCTTC. This gives the protein CASSLNVQGSYNEQFF.

This clonotype was seen just once. The chain carries TRBV7-2 and TRBJ2-2; maybe TRBD1 (5 bases). CDR1 and CDR2 (germline): SGHTA, FQGNSA. CDR3 size: 13 residues. V was cut by 7 bases and J by 6 bases, with 12 bases left in between. The CDR3 DNA reads as TGTGCCAGCACCTACAGGTTTGCCGGGGAGCTGTTTTTT. Its protein product is CASTYRFAGELFF.